Here is one T cell receptor beta chain with its context. The antigen is not known. Assay: immunoSEQ multiplex PCR; the TCRdb copy retains only in-frame clones and omits some. The repertoire holds around 140,000 clones, roughly 89% seen once, with 6.3% in the top ten. The sample comes from a study of T cell responses to AZD1222 COVID-19 vaccine. Study overall: Second-dose intervals near 4 or 12 weeks were combined.

Study-level points and caveats: Only 5 or 6 individuals given AZD1222 were seropositive at baseline. Females outnumbered males among donors, who were mostly white British; clonal diversity was possibly underestimated.

CDR1 and CDR2 from the germline V gene are SEHNR and FQNEAQ (reference sequence). Trimming took 1 base from V and 0 from J, leaving 16 bases between them. This CDR3 spans 18 amino acids. This chain joins TRBV7-9 and TRBJ1-5; D is perhaps TRBD1 (5 bases). The origin of this receptor is an adult in good health. The source material was peripheral blood, sampled on day 0 of AZD1222 vaccination. The CDR3 here is CASSLGGGSHYSNQPQHF. CDR3 DNA sequence: TGTGCCAGCAGCTTAGGGGGCGGCAGTCATTATAGCAATCAGCCCCAGCATTTT.